This T cell receptor beta chain comes out of a study of regulatory T cells in long-lasting Graves disease. Building the TCR beta libraries relied on iRepertoire HTBI primers, and CDR3 regions underwent Arm-PCR. TCRdb reprocessed the multiplex PCR reads via MiXCR and lists one record per CDR3 protein. In the table there are roughly 400,000 distinct CDR3 sequences, around 20% of which are singletons. Time point: persistent/refractory GD, antithyroid drugs over 5 years with positive TRAb. The authors made the TCR library using RNA they extracted from PBMCs. The sequence came from a female donor with Graves disease. The source was peripheral blood mononuclear cells (PBMCs), collected when the disease was refractory, from a patient treated with antithyroid drugs.

Here the CDR3 DNA reads TGTGCCGGAAGACAGGGCCCTACGGCTAATGAAAAACTGTTTTTT. Translating it yields CAGRQGPTANEKLFF. V usage is TRBV2 and J usage is TRBJ1-4; 7 bases agree with TRBD1. The germline CDR1 and CDR2 sequences are SNHLY and FYNNEI. V trimming: 11 bases; J trimming: 3 bases; junction bases outside the gene matches: 12. The CDR3 has 15 residues.